A single sample gave rise to the 32 T cell receptor beta chains below, sequenced in a study of blood T cell repertoires in COVID-19. TCRdb keeps only in-frame clones here, not all; method: immunoSEQ multiplex PCR. The sample shows about 150,000 clones, approximately 90% of them seen only once. Sample: peripheral blood. These receptors were obtained from a woman in her seventies with acute or convalescent COVID-19.

The CDR3 here is CASSRTASSYEQYF. The CDR3 coding sequence is TGTGCCAGCAGTAGGACAGCGAGCTCCTACGAGCAGTACTTC. The chain links TRBV6-2 or TRBV6-3 to TRBJ2-7, with TRBD1 as a possible D gene (6 bases). Germline CDR1 and CDR2: MNHEY and SVGEGT. The ends were cut back, 5 bases at V and 0 bases at J, with 11 bases in the middle. The CDR3 sequence is 14 residues long.

The J gene is TRBJ2-1, the V gene TRBV4-2; D is ambiguous. V was cut by 0 bases and J by 2 bases, with 11 bases left in between. Germline loops: CDR1 LGHNA, CDR2 YNFKEQ. This CDR3 contains 16 residues. DNA for the CDR3: TGTGCCAGCAGCCAAGATTGGGCCAGGACCTACAATGAGCAGTTCTTC. Translated: CASSQDWARTYNEQFF.

Only one count was recorded for this clone. The genes are TRBV5-1 and TRBJ2-2, with 7 bases identical to TRBD2. Germline V CDR1 and CDR2: SGHRS, YFSETQ. V was clipped by 6 bases and J by 4 bases; unmatched bases: 9. CDR3 length: 15 residues. The CDR3 here is CASILAPGGTGELFF. CDR3 nucleotides: TGCGCCAGCATACTAGCCCCGGGAGGCACCGGGGAGCTGTTTTTT.

The rearrangement links TRBV5-4 to TRBJ2-6; the D gene is possibly TRBD2 (7 bases). Germline V lookup: CDR1 SGHNT, CDR2 YYREEE (reference sequence). V gave up 4 bases and J gave up 0 bases, with 20 bases separating them. The CDR3 loop spans 19 amino acids. As DNA, the CDR3 is TGTGCCAGCAGCCCGGACCCCGGGGGGCTGGGCTCTGGGGCCAACGTCCTGACTTTC. This codes for CASSPDPGGLGSGANVLTF.

The J gene is TRBJ2-7, the V gene TRBV6-2 or TRBV6-3; tentative D call: TRBD1 (5 bases). Trimming removed 2 bases at V and 2 bases at J, with 13 bases between. The germline V gene encodes CDR1 MNHEY and CDR2 SVGEGT. The CDR3 extends over 15 amino acids. For the CDR3, the DNA is TGTGCCAGCAGTTACCTGCAGGGTTGGGCCTACGAGCAGTACTTC. Translated, it gives CASSYLQGWAYEQYF.

CDR3 amino acids: CASSLLHKGEAGANVLTF. In nucleotides, the CDR3 is TGCGCCAGCAGCCTATTACATAAAGGGGAGGCTGGGGCCAACGTCCTGACTTTC. This chain links TRBV5-1 with TRBJ2-6; TRBD2 might be the D (6 bases). This CDR3 comprises 18 residues. Germline CDR1 SGHRS, CDR2 YFSETQ. Trimming took 4 bases from V and 2 from J, leaving 19 bases between them.

This clone is a singleton in its sample. The rearrangement links TRBV19 to TRBJ2-6, with D maybe TRBD1 (5 bases). V lost 6 bases and J 1 base, leaving 16 bases between the germline ends. CDR3 length: 17 residues. Looked up from germline, CDR1 is LNHDA and CDR2 is SQIVND (reference sequence). The CDR3 spells CASSFDLRVSGANVLTF. The CDR3 DNA is TGTGCCAGTAGCTTTGACCTCAGGGTTTCTGGGGCCAACGTCCTGACTTTC. The full variable domain, its missing parts supplied by reference TRBV19 and TRBJ2-6, is DGGITQSPKYLFRKEGQNVTLSCEQNLNHDAMYWYRQDPGQGLRLIYYSQIVNDFQKGDIAEGYSVSREKKESFPLTVTSAQKNPTAFYLCASSFDLRVSGANVLTFGAGSRLTVL.

J is TRBJ2-6 and V is TRBV2; 9 nucleotides line up with TRBD1. The CDR3 contains 21 residues. Losses at the gene ends were 4 bases for V and 0 bases for J; bases not matched to a gene: 16. Germline V gene sequence: CDR1 SNHLY, CDR2 FYNNEI. CDR3 in amino acids: CASSGSSKRGQGPSGANVLTF. DNA of the CDR3: TGTGCCAGCAGTGGGTCTTCTAAGCGGGGACAGGGTCCCTCTGGGGCCAACGTCCTGACTTTC.

As concerns this clone: Different DNA sequences within this sample yield the same CDR3. This sequence joins TRBV19 and TRBJ2-1, with unresolved D. CDR3 length: 12 amino acids. V was trimmed by 5 bases and J by 4 bases, leaving 6 bases between them. CDR1 and CDR2 from the germline V gene are LNHDA and SQIVND (reference sequence). CDR3 residues: CASSPRYNEQFF. The CDR3 DNA reads as TGTGCCAGTAGTCCCAGGTACAATGAGCAGTTCTTC.

V gene TRBV12-3 or TRBV12-4 combines with J gene TRBJ2-7, with 7 bases lining up with TRBD2. The CDR3 covers 13 residues. J gave up 9 bases and V 6 bases, and 11 bases lay outside the gene matches. CDR3: CASRWTSRMRQYF. The DNA for the CDR3 is TGTGCCAGCAGATGGACTAGTAGAATGCGGCAGTACTTC.

The genes are TRBV7-9 and TRBJ2-5; 8 bases match TRBD2. Germline V CDR1 and CDR2: SEHNR, FQNEAQ (reference sequence). This CDR3 spans 17 amino acids. The V segment lost 3 bases and the J segment 0 bases; nucleotides outside the gene matches: 9. CDR3 bases: TGTGCCAGCAGCTTCCCACCCAGCGGGGGCAACCAAGAGACCCAGTACTTC. This gives the protein CASSFPPSGGNQETQYF.

The V and J genes are TRBV14 and TRBJ1-6; D is ambiguous. With 0 bases removed from V and 6 bases from J, the gap between germline ends came to 12 bases. In germline, CDR1 is SGHDN, CDR2 FVKESK. The CDR3 consists of 16 residues. CDR3: CASSQEFRRGNSPLHF. CDR3 DNA: TGTGCCAGCAGCCAAGAGTTCAGACGGGGTAATTCACCCCTCCACTTT. Full variable domain (remainder filled in from reference TRBV14 and TRBJ1-6): EAGVTQFPSHSVIEKGQTVTLRCDPISGHDNLYWYRRVMGKEIKFLLHFVKESKQDESGMPNNRFLAERTGGTYSTLKVQPAELEDSGVYFCASSQEFRRGNSPLHFGNGTRLTVT.

The gene calls are TRBV28 and TRBJ2-1; maybe TRBD1 (7 bases). The V end was cut by 5 bases, the J end by 4 bases, with 27 bases between. CDR1 is MDHEN and CDR2 is SYDVKM in the germline V gene. There are 19 residues in the CDR3. CDR3 sequence: CASSRSNLQGTGLYNEQFF. The CDR3 DNA reads TGTGCCAGCAGTCGCTCCAACTTACAGGGGACTGGGCTTTACAATGAGCAGTTCTTC.

Note on this clone: Other DNA sequences in this specimen translate into the identical CDR3. V and J are TRBV7-9 and TRBJ1-1; D may be TRBD1 (6 bases). The CDR3 has 13 amino acids. The germline V gene encodes CDR1 SEHNR and CDR2 FQNEAQ (reference sequence). Trimming cost V 5 bases and J 1 base, with 8 bases left between them. CDR3 amino acids: CASSLDRNTEAFF. Written as DNA, the CDR3 is TGTGCCAGCAGCCTGGACAGGAACACTGAAGCTTTCTTT.

This chain connects TRBV7-9 to TRBJ2-7, with 7 positions matching TRBD1. The CDR3 runs 13 residues. The V gene end was trimmed by 4 bases and the J gene end by 3 bases; junction bases not matched to a gene: 3. CDR1 and CDR2 from the germline V gene are SEHNR and FQNEAQ (reference sequence). CDR3 sequence reads: CASSWDSDYEQYF. In DNA form, the CDR3 reads TGTGCCAGCAGCTGGGACAGTGACTACGAGCAGTACTTC.

The chain uses TRBV6-1 and TRBJ2-7, with D maybe TRBD2 (7 bases). The germline V and J ends were trimmed by 3 bases and 5 bases, with 23 bases remaining between them. This CDR3 has 17 residues. Germline-derived CDR1 and CDR2 are MNHNS and SASEGT. CDR3 coding DNA: TGTGCCAGCAGTGACCGCCAGCTACAGGGCGGGGGCGACGAGCAGTACGTC. Its translation: CASSDRQLQGGGDEQYV.

The J gene is TRBJ1-3, the V gene TRBV4-3, with D tentatively TRBD1 (6 bases). This CDR3 has 16 amino acids. The germline V gene encodes CDR1 LGHNA and CDR2 YSLEER. Trimming removed 1 base from V and 0 bases from J, with 10 bases in between. CDR3 loop: CASSQGQVVSGNTIYF. Written as DNA, the CDR3 is TGCGCCAGCAGCCAAGGACAGGTCGTCTCTGGAAACACCATATATTTT.

V and J are TRBV19 and TRBJ2-3, with TRBD1 as a possible D gene (5 bases). The CDR3 is made up of 18 amino acids. V was cut by 6 bases and J by 0 bases, with 22 bases left in between. Germline CDR1 LNHDA, CDR2 SQIVND (reference sequence). CDR3 protein: CASSMGQGLGTSTDTQYF. The DNA for the CDR3 is TGTGCCAGTAGCATGGGGCAGGGTCTAGGAACGAGCACAGATACGCAGTATTTT.

The CDR3 DNA is TGTGCCAGCAGCCCTACGTTCCGGACAGGGATGAGTAATGGCTACACCTTC. Protein product: CASSPTFRTGMSNGYTF. J is TRBJ1-2 and V is TRBV7-2, with 8 bases fitting TRBD1. Per germline, CDR1 SGHTA and CDR2 FQGNSA. Trimming removed 5 bases from V and 6 bases from J; junction bases left unmatched: 17. CDR3 length: 17 amino acids. The full variable domain, in which reference TRBV7-2 and TRBJ1-2 provide the parts outside the CDR3, is GAGVSQSPSNKVTEKGKDVELRCDPISGHTALYWYRQSLGQGLEFLIYFQGNSAPDKSGLPSDRFSAERTGGSVSTLTIQRTQQEDSAVYLCASSPTFRTGMSNGYTFGSGTRLTVV.

The chain employs TRBV21-1 and TRBJ2-7; the table's D call, TRBD1, has no DNA check behind it. TRBV21-1 is listed as a pseudogene. The CDR3 has 16 residues. CDR3 region: CASSSKRQGEVGEQYV. DNA for the CDR3: TGTGCCAGCAGCAGCAAGAGGCAGGGCGAGGTTGGCGAGCAGTACGTC.

Here the CDR3 reads CASSSAGTGGYNEQFF. CDR3 in DNA: TGTGCCAGCAGCTCGGCCGGGACAGGGGGATACAATGAGCAGTTCTTC. The V call is TRBV7-3, the J call TRBJ2-1; 11 positions agree with TRBD1. In germline, CDR1 is SGHTA, CDR2 FQGTGA. V lost 4 bases and J lost 4; bases outside the gene matches: 6. This CDR3 comprises 16 residues.

This clone came up a few times. The chain couples TRBV7-2 to TRBJ1-1, with a tentative D call TRBD1 (6 bases). The length of the CDR3 is 15 residues. The V gene's germline CDR1 is SGHTA and CDR2 FQGNSA. The V end was cut by 5 bases, the J end by 0 bases, with 13 bases between. The CDR3 DNA sequence: TGTGCCAGCAGCGTCGGGCAGGGGTTGAACACTGAAGCTTTCTTT. Its translation is CASSVGQGLNTEAFF.

This clone occurred once. The chain uses TRBV2 and TRBJ2-1; 13 nucleotides match TRBD2. Germline CDR1 is SNHLY and CDR2 is FYNNEI. V lost 8 bases to trimming and J lost 6 bases; unmatched junction nucleotides: 4. This CDR3 is 14 amino acids long. The CDR3 DNA follows: TGTGCCAGCCGGACTAGCGGGGGCTCCAATGAGCAGTTCTTC. It yields the protein CASRTSGGSNEQFF.

The rearrangement uses TRBV7-8 and TRBJ2-5; 7 bases are a match to TRBD1. Looked up from germline, CDR1 is SGHVS and CDR2 is FQNEAQ. The CDR3 covers 16 residues. V was clipped by 5 bases and J by 5 bases; unmatched bases: 14. The CDR3 is CASSALRQGKLETQYF. CDR3 bases: TGTGCCAGCAGCGCCCTAAGACAGGGTAAATTGGAGACCCAGTACTTC.

The chain combines TRBV4-3 with TRBJ1-2; tentatively, D is TRBD1 (6 bases). CDR1 is LGHNA and CDR2 is YSLEER in the germline V gene. This CDR3 comprises 15 residues. V lost 1 base, J lost 3 bases, and 12 bases lay in between. CDR3 coding DNA: TGCGCCAGCAGCCAAGCGAGGGGGTGGGACTATGGCTACACCTTC. Encoded protein: CASSQARGWDYGYTF.

The chain combines TRBV15 with TRBJ2-7, with 7 bases that match TRBD1. V trimming: 8 bases; J trimming: 5 bases; junction bases outside the gene matches: 9. Per the germline V gene, CDR1 is LNHNV and CDR2 is YYDKDF (reference sequence). There are 13 residues in the CDR3. The CDR3 bases are TGTGCCACCCGAGACAGGGAGTCGAACGAGCAGTACTTC. Protein product: CATRDRESNEQYF.

The DNA of the CDR3 is TGTGCCAGCTCACCCTTAGCGGGGGGGCAAAATGAGCAGTTCTTC. It yields the protein CASSPLAGGQNEQFF. V usage is TRBV18 and J usage is TRBJ2-1; the match to TRBD2 covers 11 bases. The J segment lost 7 bases and the V segment lost 3 bases, leaving 5 bases of the junction unmatched. CDR3 length: 15 amino acids. Germline assignment: CDR1 KGHSH and CDR2 LQKENI.

This clone was seen more than once but under ten times. As DNA, the CDR3 is TGTGCCACCAGCAGAGGGGGGGGCTATGGCTACACCTTC. Protein sequence: CATSRGGGYGYTF. This chain connects TRBV15 to TRBJ1-2, with a weak D call TRBD1 (5 bases). There are 13 residues in the CDR3. CDR1 is LNHNV and CDR2 is YYDKDF in the germline V gene (reference sequence). V was cut by 1 base and J by 4 bases, with 7 bases left in between.

The CDR3 region is CASSSNHSPSPLHF. The CDR3 nucleotides read TGTGCCAGCAGTTCGAACCACTCTCCTTCACCCCTCCACTTT. The gene calls are TRBV6-2 or TRBV6-3 and TRBJ1-6; D gene unclear. Trimming pared 4 bases from V and 9 bases from J, leaving 13 bases between. This CDR3 spans 14 amino acids. The germline V gene has CDR1 MNHEY and CDR2 SVGEGT.

This clone was seen only a few times. The V call is TRBV30, the J call TRBJ2-1; 10 bases are shared with TRBD1. V lost 5 bases, J lost 0 bases, and 10 bases stayed unmatched. The CDR3 runs to 17 residues. The V gene's germline CDR1 is GTSNPN and CDR2 SVGIG (reference sequence). The CDR3 is CAWDYGQGGSSYNEQFF. In DNA form, the CDR3 reads TGTGCCTGGGATTACGGACAGGGGGGGAGCTCCTACAATGAGCAGTTCTTC.

The chain employs TRBV19 and TRBJ1-5; D perhaps matches TRBD1 (6 bases). CDR3 length: 17 amino acids. Germline-derived CDR1 and CDR2 are LNHDA and SQIVND (reference sequence). With 7 bases removed from V and 4 bases from J, the gap between germline ends came to 23 bases. The CDR3 region is CASTPHRTGNRNQPQHF. In DNA form, the CDR3 reads TGTGCCAGTACTCCTCACCGCACAGGGAACAGGAATCAGCCCCAGCATTTT. The full variable domain, rest sourced from reference TRBV19 and TRBJ1-5, is DGGITQSPKYLFRKEGQNVTLSCEQNLNHDAMYWYRQDPGQGLRLIYYSQIVNDFQKGDIAEGYSVSREKKESFPLTVTSAQKNPTAFYLCASTPHRTGNRNQPQHFGDGTRLSIL.

This clone was detected only once. The chain joins TRBV7-2 to TRBJ2-3; TRBD1 agrees at 12 bases. J was trimmed by 6 bases and V by 5 bases; bases with no gene match: 3. CDR3 length equals 14 residues. The germline V gene has CDR1 SGHTA and CDR2 FQGNSA. The CDR3 protein is CASSGDRGRDTQYF. The CDR3 region has the DNA TGTGCCAGCAGCGGGGACAGGGGGCGGGATACGCAGTATTTT.